Below are 25 T cell receptor beta chains sequenced from a single sample in a study of PD-L1 blockade in urothelial cancer. As to time point: pretreatment peripheral blood. Measured with immunoSEQ multiplex PCR; TCRdb has only the in-frame clones, and not every one. The sample has 90,000 or so clones, almost 90% seen once. Here the sequenced sample was PBMCs, taken around atezolizumab (anti-PD-L1) treatment. These receptor sequences come from a man aged 60 to 75 with urothelial cancer.

The chain employs TRBV5-1 and TRBJ2-7, with 10 positions matching TRBD1. Germline-derived CDR1 and CDR2 are SGHRS and YFSETQ. V gave up 3 bases and J gave up 6 bases; unmatched junction bases: 3. CDR3 length: 13 residues. Written as DNA, the CDR3 is TGCGCCAGCAGCTCGACAGGGGGCTTCGAGCAGTACTTC. Its protein is CASSSTGGFEQYF.

This clone was detected only a few times. V is TRBV20-1 and J is TRBJ1-2; tentative D call: TRBD1 (5 bases). The V gene's germline CDR1 is DFQATT and CDR2 SNEGSKA (reference sequence). V was trimmed by 3 bases and J by 8 bases, leaving 10 bases between them. This CDR3 contains 11 residues. The CDR3: CSASSRTGYTF. CDR3 sequence (DNA): TGCAGTGCTAGCTCCAGGACAGGCTACACCTTC.

V is TRBV9 and J is TRBJ2-3; D is ambiguous. The CDR3 contains 13 residues. Germline loops: CDR1 SGDLS, CDR2 YYNGEE. With 3 bases removed from V and 4 bases from J, the gap between germline ends came to 9 bases. In nucleotides, the CDR3 is TGTGCCAGCAGCGCCATAGTTTCAGATACGCAGTATTTT. This encodes CASSAIVSDTQYF.

With regard to this clone: Other DNA sequences of this sample code for an identical CDR3. The chain carries TRBV18 and TRBJ2-7; D is undetermined. The CDR3 sequence is 13 residues long. The V and J ends lost 3 bases and 0 bases respectively, with 6 bases between them. Per germline, CDR1 KGHSH and CDR2 LQKENI. The chain's CDR3 is CASSPPSSYEQYF. The CDR3 coding sequence is TGTGCCAGCTCACCTCCGAGCTCCTACGAGCAGTACTTC. Full variable domain (outside the CDR3, taken from reference TRBV18 and TRBJ2-7): NAGVMQNPRHLVRRRGQEARLRCSPMKGHSHVYWYRQLPEEGLKFMVYLQKENIIDESGMPKERFSAEFPKEGPSILRIQQVVRGDSAAYFCASSPPSSYEQYFGPGTRLTVT.

A note on this clone: One end of the junction is discordant with germline, which a read error may explain. The V gene is TRBV7-7, the J gene TRBJ1-5, with D possibly TRBD1 on 5 matching bases. Germline V gene data show CDR1 as SSHAT and CDR2 as FNYEAQ (reference sequence). CDR3 length equals 17 residues. The CDR3 sequence is CASSRTTGHSEDQPQHF. DNA for the CDR3: TGTGCTAGCAGCCGAACAACCGGACACTCCGAGGACCAGCCCCAGCATTTT.

The chain joins TRBV28 to TRBJ1-4; D unresolved. Trimming took 8 bases from V and 0 from J, leaving 19 bases between them. The CDR3 is made up of 17 amino acids. In germline, CDR1 is MDHEN, CDR2 SYDVKM. The CDR3 DNA reads TGTGCCAGCTTACCTGACTGGGTGATTGCAACTAATGAAAAACTGTTTTTT. Its protein product is CASLPDWVIATNEKLFF.

The rearrangement joins TRBV9 to TRBJ2-1, with D maybe TRBD2 (5 bases). Trimming pared 2 bases from V and 4 bases from J, leaving 10 bases between. The CDR3 is made up of 14 amino acids. Per germline, CDR1 SGDLS and CDR2 YYNGEE. The CDR3 DNA is TGTGCCAGCAGCGTGGCGGGTAAATACAATGAGCAGTTCTTC. The encoded protein is CASSVAGKYNEQFF.

The table lists this clone with a count of one. V usage is TRBV4-2 and J usage is TRBJ1-2; D gene ambiguous. The CDR3 covers 15 residues. Germline loops: CDR1 LGHNA, CDR2 YNFKEQ. Trimming shortened V by 0 bases and J by 8 bases, and 16 bases separated the two germline ends. CDR3 nucleotide sequence: TGTGCCAGCAGCCAAGACCTGAACACGAACGTAGGCTACACCTTC. This translates into CASSQDLNTNVGYTF.

This chain connects TRBV10-3 to TRBJ2-5; tentatively, D is TRBD2 (6 bases). There are 14 residues in the CDR3. Deletions cut 8 bases from V and 5 bases from J, with 18 bases between. Germline CDR1 ENHRY, CDR2 SYGVKD. CDR3 region: CAIGSLTGEETQYF. CDR3 DNA sequence: TGTGCCATCGGTTCCCTAACGGGAGAGGAGACCCAGTACTTC.

A note on this clone: At one end, the junction sequence differs from germline, possibly due to a read error. The chain employs TRBV7-7 and TRBJ2-1; TRBD2 aligns across 10 bases. This CDR3 spans 15 amino acids. Germline V lookup: CDR1 SSHAT, CDR2 FNYEAQ (reference sequence). CDR3 amino acids: CASSLAGASYNEQFF. Here the CDR3 DNA reads TGTGCTAGCAGCCTAGCGGGAGCTTCCTACAATGAGCAGTTCTTC.

The rearrangement uses TRBV10-3 and TRBJ2-7; D unresolved. The CDR3 sequence is 14 residues long. Between the trimmed V and J ends, which lost 3 bases and 3 bases, there was a span of 12 bases. Germline-derived CDR1 and CDR2 are ENHRY and SYGVKD. The chain's CDR3 is CAISDPTIVYEQYF. Here the CDR3 DNA reads TGTGCCATCAGTGACCCTACGATAGTCTACGAGCAGTACTTC.

The V gene is TRBV6-5, the J gene TRBJ2-6, with D perhaps TRBD1 (6 bases). This CDR3 is 15 amino acids long. In germline, CDR1 is MNHEY, CDR2 SVGAGI. Trimming removed 6 bases at V and 3 bases at J, with 12 bases between. In DNA, the CDR3 is TGTGCCAGCAGCCCAGGGGAACTTGGGGCCAACGTCCTGACTTTC. It translates to CASSPGELGANVLTF.

The J gene is TRBJ2-3, the V gene TRBV28; 9 bases map to TRBD2. Germline loops: CDR1 MDHEN, CDR2 SYDVKM. The V segment lost 5 bases and the J segment 2 bases; nucleotides outside the gene matches: 8. The CDR3 runs 16 residues. CDR3 nucleotides: TGTGCCAGCAGTCCCCCCCTAGCGGGACACACAGATACGCAGTATTTT. Amino acid sequence: CASSPPLAGHTDTQYF.

V usage is TRBV21-1 and J usage is TRBJ2-3; TRBD2, the table's D call, lacks a check against the DNA. TRBV21-1 is flagged as a pseudogene. The CDR3 has 18 residues. The CDR3, as DNA: TGTGCCAGCAGCAAAAAGACGGCGGAGAGCCCTAGCACAGATACGCAGTATTTT. Translation gives CASSKKTAESPSTDTQYF.

CDR3 coding DNA: TGTGCCGGGGGGACAGGGCCGGGAGGCTACACCTTC. Its translation: CAGGTGPGGYTF. The rearrangement links TRBV28 to TRBJ1-2; 9 bases line up with TRBD1. Germline V gene sequence: CDR1 MDHEN, CDR2 SYDVKM. V lost 11 bases, J lost 8 bases, and 9 bases stayed unmatched. The CDR3 runs 12 residues.

V gene TRBV11-3 combines with J gene TRBJ2-3, with TRBD2 identical over 11 bases. The V gene end was trimmed by 3 bases and the J gene end by 3 bases; junction bases not matched to a gene: 5. This CDR3 is 16 amino acids long. The germline V gene has CDR1 SGHNT and CDR2 YENEEA. CDR3 in amino acids: CASSLGGTSGTDTQYF. The CDR3 coding sequence is TGTGCCAGCAGCTTGGGCGGGACTAGCGGTACAGATACGCAGTATTTT.

The genes are TRBV9 and TRBJ2-7, with 7 bases fitting TRBD1. There are 15 residues in the CDR3. Trimming at V came to 0 bases and at J to 0 bases, leaving 3 bases not matched to a gene. From germline, CDR1 is SGDLS and CDR2 YYNGEE. The CDR3 region has the DNA TGTGCCAGCAGCGTAGGACAGGGTAACTCCTACGAGCAGTACTTC. Protein sequence: CASSVGQGNSYEQYF.

The chain carries TRBV4-3 and TRBJ1-4; D is possibly TRBD1 (6 bases). Germline V CDR1 and CDR2: LGHNA, YSLEER. CDR3 length equals 18 residues. V lost 0 bases and J lost 3, with 17 bases in between. In nucleotides, the CDR3 is TGCGCCAGCAGCCAAGATCCAAGGGGGGGGCGGCCTAATGAAAAACTGTTTTTT. Amino acids: CASSQDPRGGRPNEKLFF.

This clone was counted a single time. The chain has TRBV4-2 and TRBJ2-1; TRBD2 agrees at 8 bases. The CDR3 extends over 16 amino acids. Germline CDR1 and CDR2: LGHNA and YNFKEQ. With V trimmed by 0 bases and J by 3 bases, 4 bases remained unmatched. CDR3 DNA sequence: TGTGCCAGCAGCCAAGATCGACGGGGGGGCTACAATGAGCAGTTCTTC. Translating gives CASSQDRRGGYNEQFF.

The genes are TRBV2 and TRBJ1-2, with 8 positions matching TRBD1. The CDR3 runs 14 residues. Germline assignment: CDR1 SNHLY and CDR2 FYNNEI. After removal of 7 bases from V and 5 bases from J, the junction contained 9 bases not matched to a gene. The CDR3 region has the DNA TGTGCCAGCAATGACGTTACAGGGGGTTATGGCTACACCTTC. It is translated as CASNDVTGGYGYTF.

This chain joins TRBV7-6 and TRBJ2-1; D might be TRBD1 (6 bases). CDR3 length: 16 amino acids. The V end was cut by 4 bases, the J end by 1 base, with 14 bases between. Per the germline V gene, CDR1 is SGHVS and CDR2 is FNYEAQ. This chain's CDR3 is CASSSLGRGSYNEQFF. CDR3 bases: TGTGCCAGCAGCTCCCTCGGTAGGGGGTCCTACAATGAGCAGTTCTTC.

The V call is TRBV28, the J call TRBJ2-1; possibly TRBD2 for D (5 bases). Trimming cost V 2 bases and J 7 bases, with 18 bases left between them. Germline V lookup: CDR1 MDHEN, CDR2 SYDVKM. This CDR3 is 16 amino acids long. The CDR3 protein is CASSLPALGSGNEQFF. The CDR3 DNA reads TGTGCCAGCAGTTTACCGGCCTTGGGGTCGGGAAATGAGCAGTTCTTC.

The chain employs TRBV19 and TRBJ2-1, with 7 bases fitting TRBD1. The CDR3 spans 14 residues. With 5 bases clipped from V and 10 bases from J, the junction kept 11 bases outside the gene matches. CDR1 and CDR2 (germline): LNHDA, SQIVND (reference sequence). CDR3 in DNA: TGTGCCAGTAGTGAACAGGGGACCGGTAGAGAGCAGTTCTTC. It codes for CASSEQGTGREQFF.

The J gene is TRBJ2-1, the V gene TRBV18, with D perhaps matching TRBD2 (6 bases). V lost 6 bases and J lost 5, with 14 bases in between. CDR1 is KGHSH and CDR2 is LQKENI in the germline V gene. The length of the CDR3 is 14 residues. The CDR3 reads CASSAPGGNNEQFF. CDR3 sequence (DNA): TGTGCCAGCTCCGCACCCGGGGGAAACAATGAGCAGTTCTTC.

This chain joins TRBV5-4 and TRBJ2-2; 7 nucleotides align to TRBD1. With 5 bases clipped from V and 6 bases from J, the junction kept 10 bases outside the gene matches. The CDR3 loop spans 15 amino acids. The germline V gene has CDR1 SGHNT and CDR2 YYREEE (reference sequence). The CDR3 nucleotides read TGTGCCAGCAGACGTTCACAGGGGCTAGCCGGGGAGCTGTTTTTT. Its protein product is CASRRSQGLAGELFF.